This TCR beta chain appears in the sequencing data of a study of human T cells and chemical hapten exposure. Study information: 2% DPC applied to a roughly 2 cm by roughly 2 cm arm area sensitized donors. Study results and limitations: No shift was seen in TCRs above 1 in 1000 frequency with DPC sensitization.

As for time point: patch test 2, 6 weeks after DPC sensitization. Stated treatment: therapeutic diphenylcyclopropenone sensitization with weekly scalp DPC. Authors' analysis steps: Sampled TCR counts reached a median of approximately 100,000 per sample, with values ranging from about 20,000 to 750,000. TCRdb reprocessed the RACE reads via MiXCR and lists one record per CDR3 protein. These V and J calls derive from TCRdb rather than the authors' analysis. The table includes around 360,000 distinct CDR3 sequences, just under 6.5% detected once. With regard to this clonotype: What it binds is not known.

J was trimmed by 3 bases and V by 5 bases; bases with no gene match: 7. Germline V gene sequence: CDR1 MNHEY, CDR2 SVGAGI. This CDR3 has 15 amino acids. The sample was whole blood, taken in connection with sensitization to the hapten diphenylcyclopropenone (DPC). The chain couples TRBV6-5 to TRBJ2-7; 10 bases agree with TRBD1. The sequence came from a woman aged 18-35 years with alopecia areata. Some clones in this sample may be carry-over from other donors' samples. The CDR3 nucleotides are TGTGCCAGCAGTCGGGACAGGGGAAGGCACTACGAGCAGTACTTC. Amino acids: CASSRDRGRHYEQYF.